The 20 T cell receptor beta chains below come from one sample, sequenced in a study of blood T cells in healthy people across ages. A sample-barcoded 5' primer and a J-beta primer mix were used in a second PCR of about 6 to 11 cycles. TCRdb used MiXCR to reprocess the 5' RACE reads, holding one entry per CDR3 protein. The sample yields hundreds of thousands of distinct CDR3 sequences, 24% seen once. These records were also assigned to another study, of T cells of mothers and their children.

The sequencing input was blood. All receptors come from a boy aged 5-17 years in good health.

The chain has TRBV7-6 and TRBJ2-1; D possibly corresponds to TRBD1 (6 bases). V was cut by 4 bases and J by 5 bases, with 21 bases left in between. This CDR3 is built from 17 residues. Germline assignment: CDR1 SGHVS and CDR2 FNYEAQ. The CDR3 protein is CASSSSNRDVWHNEQFF. In nucleotides, the CDR3 is TGTGCCAGCAGCTCGTCGAACAGGGACGTGTGGCACAATGAGCAGTTCTTC.

The V gene is TRBV7-2, the J gene TRBJ2-5; D gene unclear. The CDR3 totals 16 residues. Germline V lookup: CDR1 SGHTA, CDR2 FQGNSA. V lost 5 bases, J lost 4 bases, and 20 bases lay in between. CDR3 sequence: CASSRNRPGWGETQYF. CDR3 nucleotide sequence: TGTGCCAGCAGCCGGAATCGTCCGGGCTGGGGAGAGACCCAGTACTTC.

The chain couples TRBV5-1 to TRBJ1-2; no clear D. V lost 0 bases, J lost 4 bases, and 10 bases lay in between. CDR1 and CDR2 from the germline V gene are SGHRS and YFSETQ. The length of the CDR3 is 14 residues. The CDR3: CASSLARQTYGYTF. CDR3 nucleotides: TGCGCCAGCAGCTTGGCCCGGCAGACCTATGGCTACACCTTC.

V and J are TRBV7-2 and TRBJ2-5; D may be TRBD1 (7 bases). The J call may be faulty, since TRBJ2-1 better matches the DNA end. This CDR3 region has 12 residues. Germline assignment: CDR1 SGHTA and CDR2 FQGNSA. CDR3 DNA: TGTGCCAGCAGCCCCAGGGGGGATGAGCAGTTCTTC. Its translation: CASSPRGDEQFF.

This chain connects TRBV13 to TRBJ2-2; the match to TRBD2 covers 9 bases. V lost 7 bases and J lost 6; bases outside the gene matches: 21. This CDR3 has 19 amino acids. CDR1 PRHDT and CDR2 FYEKMQ come from the germline V gene (reference sequence). The CDR3 DNA follows: TGTGCCAGCAATCAACTCTACGACAGGGCCAAGCGGGGGGCCGGGGAGCTGTTTTTT. Encoded protein: CASNQLYDRAKRGAGELFF.

The table lists this clonotype with a few counts. J is TRBJ1-2 and V is TRBV28; D not certain. CDR1 and CDR2 from the germline V gene are MDHEN and SYDVKM. The CDR3 totals 13 residues. V was shortened by 2 bases and J by 8 bases, with 12 bases between the two germline ends. CDR3 protein: CASSLLGWYGYTF. As DNA, the CDR3 is TGTGCCAGCAGTTTACTGGGTTGGTACGGCTACACCTTC.

This chain links TRBV28 with TRBJ2-7; tentative D call: TRBD1 (6 bases). The V and J ends lost 5 bases and 1 base respectively, with 18 bases between them. The length of the CDR3 is 16 residues. Germline V gene sequence: CDR1 MDHEN, CDR2 SYDVKM. This chain's CDR3 is CASSGATGHQSYEQYF. The DNA for the CDR3 is TGTGCCAGCAGTGGGGCCACGGGACATCAATCCTACGAGCAGTACTTC.

Only a few counts were recorded for this clonotype. The CDR3 sequence: CSASERRSTSTDTQYF. The CDR3 nucleotides are TGCAGTGCTAGTGAGAGACGATCCACTAGCACAGATACGCAGTATTTT. This sequence joins TRBV20-1 and TRBJ2-3; no clear D. The CDR3 length is 16 residues. V lost 3 bases to trimming and J lost 0 bases, with 16 bases between them. The germline CDR1 and CDR2 sequences are DFQATT and SNEGSKA (reference sequence).

This clonotype appeared once. V is TRBV6-2 or TRBV6-3 and J is TRBJ2-5; D not certain. This CDR3 comprises 14 residues. V was shortened by 1 base and J by 4 bases, with 10 bases between the two germline ends. Looked up from germline, CDR1 is MNHEY and CDR2 is SVGEGT. The CDR3 bases are TGTGCCAGCAGTTACTTCTCGGTAGCAGAGACCCAGTACTTC. This gives the protein CASSYFSVAETQYF.

This clonotype was seen a handful of times. The chain employs TRBV29-1 and TRBJ2-7; no definite D call. The CDR3 has 16 residues. V was trimmed by 5 bases and J by 2 bases, leaving 22 bases between them. The germline CDR1 and CDR2 sequences are SQVTM and ANQGSEA. In nucleotides, the CDR3 is TGCAGCGTTTTATGGTCCAGTCCGATAAGCCCCTACGAGCAGTACTTC. Translation: CSVLWSSPISPYEQYF.

The V gene is TRBV7-8, the J gene TRBJ2-1, with 9 positions matching TRBD1. Germline V lookup: CDR1 SGHVS, CDR2 FQNEAQ. With V trimmed by 6 bases and J by 7 bases, 10 bases remained unmatched. This CDR3 comprises 15 residues. The CDR3 nucleotides are TGTGCCAGCAGAAAGACAGGGGGGCTCGGGAATGAGCAGTTCTTC. Protein: CASRKTGGLGNEQFF.

This clonotype was counted a few times. The J gene is TRBJ1-2, the V gene TRBV9, with D hard to call. The CDR3 runs to 15 residues. Looked up from germline, CDR1 is SGDLS and CDR2 is YYNGEE. Trimming removed 4 bases from V and 4 bases from J, with 17 bases in between. CDR3 nucleotide sequence: TGTGCCAGCAGCTTACCCGGCTTAGGCGGCTATGGCTACACCTTC. Its protein product is CASSLPGLGGYGYTF.

This clonotype was observed many times. The CDR3, as DNA: TGTGCCAGCAGTTTTGGGACTACCTACGAGCAGTACTTC. As protein: CASSFGTTYEQYF. The chain has TRBV12-3 or TRBV12-4 and TRBJ2-7; 7 nucleotides match TRBD2. The CDR3 is 13 residues long. V lost 3 bases to trimming and J lost 2 bases; unmatched junction nucleotides: 1.

The V and J genes are TRBV6-2 or TRBV6-3 and TRBJ2-7; D gene ambiguous. V lost 6 bases, J lost 2 bases, and 17 bases lay in between. The CDR3 sequence is 15 residues long. Germline lookup yields CDR1 MNHEY and CDR2 SVGEGT. In nucleotides, the CDR3 is TGTGCCAGCAGCCCCCTAACTTCCCGGGCCTACGAGCAGTACTTC. This codes for CASSPLTSRAYEQYF.

This clonotype was recorded once. The J gene is TRBJ2-5, the V gene TRBV5-1; weak D call: TRBD2 (6 bases). This CDR3 spans 14 amino acids. V lost 2 bases to trimming and J lost 7 bases, with 15 bases between them. From germline, CDR1 is SGHRS and CDR2 YFSETQ. CDR3 protein: CASSFSMGGGTQYF. The CDR3 DNA reads as TGCGCCAGCAGCTTTTCGATGGGAGGAGGGACCCAGTACTTC.

This clonotype occurred a few times. The DNA is left out, because the CDR3 cannot be placed on it with certainty; the CDR3 is given as TCRdb lists it. The chain recombines TRBV28 with TRBJ2-5; whether TRBD1, the table's D call, matches the DNA was not checked. Termini included, the CDR3 measures 15 amino acids. Germline lookup yields CDR1 MDHEN and CDR2 SYDVKM. This CDR3 is CASTQPRGRIFWQYF.

In the case of this clonotype: One junction end does not reproduce the germline sequence, and a read error may be involved. V usage is TRBV6-6 and J usage is TRBJ1-2, with D hard to call. The CDR3 sequence is 15 residues long. Germline-derived CDR1 and CDR2 are MNHNY and SVGAGI (reference sequence). The CDR3 sequence: CTSSYDGRSAYGYTF. The DNA for the CDR3 is TGTACCAGCAGTTACGACGGCCGTTCCGCCTATGGCTACACCTTC.

The table lists this clonotype with a few counts. V is TRBV20-1 and J is TRBJ2-7, with 8 bases identical to TRBD1. The CDR3 is 15 amino acids. CDR1 and CDR2 (germline): DFQATT, SNEGSKA (reference sequence). Unmatched junction bases numbered 12, after V lost 6 bases and J lost 2 bases. The CDR3 reads CSAQSRDRSPYEQYF. DNA for the CDR3: TGCAGTGCCCAATCTCGGGACAGGTCTCCCTACGAGCAGTACTTC.

In DNA, the CDR3 is TGCAGTGCTAGAGATGCAGGGAACTATGGCTACACCTTC. It translates to CSARDAGNYGYTF. The chain is built from TRBV20-1 and TRBJ1-2; tentative D call: TRBD1 (5 bases). Germline CDR1 reads DFQATT; CDR2 reads SNEGSKA (reference sequence). This CDR3 region has 13 residues. V was clipped by 0 bases and J by 2 bases, with 7 bases between them.

This rearrangement joins TRBV29-1 to TRBJ1-1; possible D gene TRBD1, 6 bases. The V gene's germline CDR1 is SQVTM and CDR2 ANQGSEA. V lost 3 bases, J lost 2 bases, and 13 bases lay in between. This CDR3 is 14 amino acids long. CDR3 residues: CSVDGRGGNTEAFF. The CDR3 DNA follows: TGCAGCGTTGATGGCAGGGGAGGAAACACTGAAGCTTTCTTT.